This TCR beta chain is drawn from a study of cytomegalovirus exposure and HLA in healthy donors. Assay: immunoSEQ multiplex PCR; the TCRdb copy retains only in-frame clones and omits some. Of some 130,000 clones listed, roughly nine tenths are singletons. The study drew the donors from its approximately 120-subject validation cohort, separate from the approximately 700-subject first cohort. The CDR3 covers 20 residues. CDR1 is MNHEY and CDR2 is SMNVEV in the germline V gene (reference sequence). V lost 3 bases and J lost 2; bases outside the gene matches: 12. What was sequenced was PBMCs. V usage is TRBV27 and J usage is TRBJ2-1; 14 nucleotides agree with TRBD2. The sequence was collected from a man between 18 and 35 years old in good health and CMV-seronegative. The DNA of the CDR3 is TGTGCCAGCAGTTTCGTATGGGGACTAGCGGGAGCCGAACCCTACAATGAGCAGTTCTTC. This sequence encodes CASSFVWGLAGAEPYNEQFF.